This TCR beta chain was identified during a study of cytomegalovirus exposure and HLA in healthy donors. PCR primers comprised 60 Vbeta and 13 Jbeta primers. Using immunoSEQ multiplex PCR, the repertoire was profiled, and TCRdb retains in-frame clones only, with some absent. Of 110,000 to 150,000 clones listed, 70% to 85% were seen once; the top ten hold around 4.1%. Regarding the study as a whole: According to an earlier analysis, most TCR beta V segments yielded productive rearrangements about 87% or about 30% of the time.

From germline, CDR1 is SGHTA and CDR2 FQGTGA. With 4 bases removed from V and 1 base from J, the gap between germline ends came to 7 bases. This CDR3 is built from 13 residues. Remarks on this clone: Its specificity is unknown.

Sequencing was performed on PBMCs. This chain joins TRBV7-3 and TRBJ1-1, with D possibly being TRBD1 (6 bases). This receptor was obtained from a man aged 35 to 55 in good health and CMV-seropositive. Here the CDR3 DNA reads TGTGCCAGCAGCTCAGGGGCGAACACTGAAGCTTTCTTT. Translation gives CASSSGANTEAFF.